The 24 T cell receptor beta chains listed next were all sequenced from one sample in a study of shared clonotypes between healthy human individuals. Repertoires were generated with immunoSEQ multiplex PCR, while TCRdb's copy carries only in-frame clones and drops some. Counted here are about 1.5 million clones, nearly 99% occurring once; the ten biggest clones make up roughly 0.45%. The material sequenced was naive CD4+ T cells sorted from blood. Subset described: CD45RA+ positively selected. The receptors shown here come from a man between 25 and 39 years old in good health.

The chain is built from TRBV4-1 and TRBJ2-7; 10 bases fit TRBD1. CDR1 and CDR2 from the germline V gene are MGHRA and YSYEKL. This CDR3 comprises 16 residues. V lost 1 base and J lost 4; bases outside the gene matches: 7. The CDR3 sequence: CASSQADRGRIYEQYF. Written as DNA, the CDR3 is TGCGCCAGCAGCCAAGCCGACAGGGGGCGCATATACGAGCAGTACTTC.

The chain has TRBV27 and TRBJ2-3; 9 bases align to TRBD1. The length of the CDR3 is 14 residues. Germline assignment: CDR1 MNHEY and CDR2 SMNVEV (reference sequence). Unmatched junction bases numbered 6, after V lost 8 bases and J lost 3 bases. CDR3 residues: CASGGDRVTDTQYF. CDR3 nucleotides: TGTGCCAGCGGGGGGGACAGGGTTACAGATACGCAGTATTTT.

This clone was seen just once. The CDR3 bases are TGCAGTGCTAGTGCGGTCTACGAGCAGTACTTC. Residues: CSASAVYEQYF. The chain employs TRBV20-1 and TRBJ2-7, with D uncertain. The V end lost 3 bases, the J end lost 3 bases, and 6 bases lay between the germline ends. The CDR3 has 11 residues. Germline assignment: CDR1 DFQATT and CDR2 SNEGSKA (reference sequence).

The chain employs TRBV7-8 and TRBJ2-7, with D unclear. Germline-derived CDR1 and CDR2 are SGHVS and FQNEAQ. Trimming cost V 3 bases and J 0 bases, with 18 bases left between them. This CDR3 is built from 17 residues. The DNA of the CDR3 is TGTGCCAGCAGCTTGGGCCTTGAGCGCGTGAGCTCCTACGAGCAGTACTTC. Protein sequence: CASSLGLERVSSYEQYF.

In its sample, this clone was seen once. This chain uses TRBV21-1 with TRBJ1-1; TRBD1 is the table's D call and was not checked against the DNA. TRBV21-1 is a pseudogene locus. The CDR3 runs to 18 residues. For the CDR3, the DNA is TGTGCCAGCAGCAAAACATTGGGGGGACAGCTGCTGGGCACTGAAGCTTTCTTT. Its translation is CASSKTLGGQLLGTEAFF.

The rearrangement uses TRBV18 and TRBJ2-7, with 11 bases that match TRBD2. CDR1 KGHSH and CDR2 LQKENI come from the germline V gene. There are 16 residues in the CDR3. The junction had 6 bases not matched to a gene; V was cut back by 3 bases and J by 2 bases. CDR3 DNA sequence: TGTGCCAGCTCACCGATAGCGGGAGGGTTTCCCTACGAGCAGTACTTC. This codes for CASSPIAGGFPYEQYF.

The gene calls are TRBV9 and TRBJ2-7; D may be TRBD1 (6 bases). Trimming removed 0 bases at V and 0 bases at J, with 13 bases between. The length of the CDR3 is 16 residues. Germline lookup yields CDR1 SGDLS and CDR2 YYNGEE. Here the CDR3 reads CASSVDGRDTSYEQYF. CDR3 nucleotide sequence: TGTGCCAGCAGCGTAGATGGCCGGGACACCTCCTACGAGCAGTACTTC.

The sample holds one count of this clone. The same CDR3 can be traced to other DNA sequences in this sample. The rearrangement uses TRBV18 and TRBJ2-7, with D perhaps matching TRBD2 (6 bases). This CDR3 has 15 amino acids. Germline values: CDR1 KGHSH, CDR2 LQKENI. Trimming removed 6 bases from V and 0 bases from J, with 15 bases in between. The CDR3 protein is CASSPPGGSSYEQYF. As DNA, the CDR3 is TGTGCCAGCTCGCCCCCCGGGGGTAGCTCCTACGAGCAGTACTTC.

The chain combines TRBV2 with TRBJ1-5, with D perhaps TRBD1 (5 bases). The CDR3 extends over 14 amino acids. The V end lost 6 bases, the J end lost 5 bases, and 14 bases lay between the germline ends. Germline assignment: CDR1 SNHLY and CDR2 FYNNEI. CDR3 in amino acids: CASRSGMADQPQHF. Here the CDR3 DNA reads TGTGCCAGCAGATCAGGGATGGCGGATCAGCCCCAGCATTTT.

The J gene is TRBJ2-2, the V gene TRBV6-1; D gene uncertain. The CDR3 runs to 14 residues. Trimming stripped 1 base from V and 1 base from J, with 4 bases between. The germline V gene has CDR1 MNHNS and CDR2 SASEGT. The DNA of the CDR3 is TGTGCCAGCAGTGAAGGCTTGAACACCGGGGAGCTGTTTTTT. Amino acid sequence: CASSEGLNTGELFF.

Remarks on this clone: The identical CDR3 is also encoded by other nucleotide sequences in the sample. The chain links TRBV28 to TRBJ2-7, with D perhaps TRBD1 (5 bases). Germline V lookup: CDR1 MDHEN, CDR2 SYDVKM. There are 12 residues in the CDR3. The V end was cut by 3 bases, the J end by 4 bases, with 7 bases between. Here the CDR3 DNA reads TGTGCCAGCAGTTTGCAGGGTTACGAGCAGTACTTC. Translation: CASSLQGYEQYF.

CDR3 coding DNA: TGTGCCAGCAGCCCGGAACCTCTGGGATCTGGGGCCAACGTCCTGACTTTC. Protein: CASSPEPLGSGANVLTF. This sequence joins TRBV5-4 and TRBJ2-6; the D is unclear. CDR3 length: 17 residues. V was trimmed by 4 bases and J by 1 base, leaving 15 bases between them. Per the germline V gene, CDR1 is SGHNT and CDR2 is YYREEE (reference sequence).

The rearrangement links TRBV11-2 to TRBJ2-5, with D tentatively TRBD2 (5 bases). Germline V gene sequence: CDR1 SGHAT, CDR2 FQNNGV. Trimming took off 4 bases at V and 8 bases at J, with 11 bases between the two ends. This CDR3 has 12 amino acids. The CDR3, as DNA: TGTGCCAGCAGCTGGCCCGGGGAAACCCAGTACTTC. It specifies CASSWPGETQYF.

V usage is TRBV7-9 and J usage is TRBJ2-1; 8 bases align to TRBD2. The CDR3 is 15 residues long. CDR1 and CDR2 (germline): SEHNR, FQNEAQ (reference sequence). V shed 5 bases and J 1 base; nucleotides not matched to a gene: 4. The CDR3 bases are TGTGCCAGCAGCGTTGGGACTAGGTCCTACAATGAGCAGTTCTTC. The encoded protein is CASSVGTRSYNEQFF.

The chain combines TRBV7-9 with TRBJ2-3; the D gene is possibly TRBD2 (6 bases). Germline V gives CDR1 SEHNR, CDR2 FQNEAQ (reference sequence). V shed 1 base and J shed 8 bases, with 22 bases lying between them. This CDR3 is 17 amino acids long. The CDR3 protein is CASSLGGLAGLVSTQYF. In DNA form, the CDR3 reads TGTGCCAGCAGCTTAGGGGGACTTGCGGGGTTAGTTAGTACGCAGTATTTT. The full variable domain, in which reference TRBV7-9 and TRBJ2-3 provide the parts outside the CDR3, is DTGVSQNPRHKITKRGQNVTFRCDPISEHNRLYWYRQTLGQGPEFLTYFQNEAQLEKSRLLSDRFSAERPKGSFSTLEIQRTEQGDSAMYLCASSLGGLAGLVSTQYFGPGTRLTVL.

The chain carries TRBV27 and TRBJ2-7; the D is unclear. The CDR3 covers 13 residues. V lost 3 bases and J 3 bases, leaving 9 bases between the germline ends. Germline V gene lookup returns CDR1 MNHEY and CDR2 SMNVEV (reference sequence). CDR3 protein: CASSFRPSYEQYF. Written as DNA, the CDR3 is TGTGCCAGCAGTTTTCGACCGAGCTACGAGCAGTACTTC.

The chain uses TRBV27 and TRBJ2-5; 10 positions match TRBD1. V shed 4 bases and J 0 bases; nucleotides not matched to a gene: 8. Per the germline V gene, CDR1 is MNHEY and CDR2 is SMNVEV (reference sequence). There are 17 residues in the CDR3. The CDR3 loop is CASSSGQGRVHQETQYF. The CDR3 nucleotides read TGTGCCAGCAGTTCGGGACAGGGGAGGGTGCACCAAGAGACCCAGTACTTC.

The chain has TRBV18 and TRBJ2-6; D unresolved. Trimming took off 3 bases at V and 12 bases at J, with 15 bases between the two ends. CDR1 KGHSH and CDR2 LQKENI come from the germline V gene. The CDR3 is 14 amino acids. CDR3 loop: CASSPTGPSIVLTF. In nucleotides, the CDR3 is TGTGCCAGCTCACCGACCGGGCCCTCAATCGTCCTGACTTTC.

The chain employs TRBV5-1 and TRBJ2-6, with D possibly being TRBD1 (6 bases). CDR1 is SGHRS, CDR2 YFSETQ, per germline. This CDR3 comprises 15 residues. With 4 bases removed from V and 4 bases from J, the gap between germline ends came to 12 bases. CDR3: CASSNTGSGANVLTF. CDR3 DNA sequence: TGCGCCAGCAGCAACACAGGGTCCGGGGCCAACGTCCTGACTTTC.

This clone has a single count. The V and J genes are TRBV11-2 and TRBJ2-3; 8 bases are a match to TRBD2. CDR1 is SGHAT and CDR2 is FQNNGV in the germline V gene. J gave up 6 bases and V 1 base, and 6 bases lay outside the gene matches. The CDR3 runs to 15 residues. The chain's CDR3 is CASSLVGRAIDTQYF. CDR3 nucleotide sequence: TGTGCCAGCAGCTTAGTCGGGAGGGCCATCGATACGCAGTATTTT.

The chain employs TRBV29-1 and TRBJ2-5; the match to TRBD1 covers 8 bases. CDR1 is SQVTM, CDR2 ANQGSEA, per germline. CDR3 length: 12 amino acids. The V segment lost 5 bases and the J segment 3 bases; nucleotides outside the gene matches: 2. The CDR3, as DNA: TGCAGCGTTCAGACAGGGGAAGAGACCCAGTACTTC. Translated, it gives CSVQTGEETQYF.

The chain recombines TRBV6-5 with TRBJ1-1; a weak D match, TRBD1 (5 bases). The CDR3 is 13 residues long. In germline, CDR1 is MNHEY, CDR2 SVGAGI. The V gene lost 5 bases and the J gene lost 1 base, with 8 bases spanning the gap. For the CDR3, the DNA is TGTGCCAGCAGTCGAGGACAGAACACTGAAGCTTTCTTT. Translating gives CASSRGQNTEAFF.

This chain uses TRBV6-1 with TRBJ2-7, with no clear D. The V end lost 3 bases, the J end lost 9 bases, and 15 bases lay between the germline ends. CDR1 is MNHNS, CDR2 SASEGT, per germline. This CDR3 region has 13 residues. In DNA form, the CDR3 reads TGTGCCAGCAGTGAGATAGTACCTACGGCGCAGTACTTC. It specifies CASSEIVPTAQYF.

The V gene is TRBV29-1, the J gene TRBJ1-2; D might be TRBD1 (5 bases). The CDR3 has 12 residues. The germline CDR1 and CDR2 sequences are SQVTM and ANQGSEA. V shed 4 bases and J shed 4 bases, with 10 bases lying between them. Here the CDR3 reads CSVVTGGYGYTF. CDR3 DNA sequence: TGCAGCGTTGTAACAGGAGGCTATGGCTACACCTTC.